This entry lists 26 T cell receptor beta chains sequenced from one sample in a study of cytomegalovirus exposure and HLA in healthy donors. In the PCR, 60 Vbeta and 13 Jbeta primers were used. Repertoires were generated with immunoSEQ multiplex PCR, while TCRdb's copy carries only in-frame clones and drops some. The repertoire holds about 180,000 clones, with 75% to 85% as singletons. What was sequenced was PBMCs. The source of these receptors is a girl aged 2-10 years in good health and CMV-seropositive.

J is TRBJ1-1 and V is TRBV11-2, with TRBD1 identical over 8 bases. The CDR3 covers 14 residues. The germline gives CDR1 SGHAT, CDR2 FQNNGV. V was clipped by 3 bases and J by 6 bases; unmatched bases: 6. CDR3 sequence reads: CASSLDRVPAEAFF. The DNA for the CDR3 is TGTGCCAGCAGCTTGGACAGGGTACCCGCTGAAGCTTTCTTT.

The J gene is TRBJ2-7, the V gene TRBV6-5; no firm D call. Germline V gene lookup returns CDR1 MNHEY and CDR2 SVGAGI. Trimming removed 0 bases from V and 2 bases from J, with 14 bases in between. CDR3 length: 16 amino acids. The CDR3, as DNA: TGTGCCAGCAGTTACTCGATTGGGCAGAGAACCTACGAGCAGTACTTC. This gives the protein CASSYSIGQRTYEQYF.

The chain couples TRBV6-5 to TRBJ2-4, with D maybe TRBD2 (5 bases). Trimming pared 7 bases from V and 7 bases from J, leaving 20 bases between. This CDR3 is built from 15 residues. In germline, CDR1 is MNHEY, CDR2 SVGAGI. The CDR3 is CASTASGGIANIQYF. CDR3 nucleotide sequence: TGTGCCAGCACCGCCTCCGGAGGAATCGCGAACATTCAGTACTTC.

This chain connects TRBV19 to TRBJ1-5, with no clear D. V dropped 1 base and J dropped 6 bases, with 10 bases sitting between them. CDR1 is LNHDA, CDR2 SQIVND, per germline (reference sequence). The CDR3 extends over 14 amino acids. The CDR3 here is CASSIGRILQPQHF. DNA of the CDR3: TGTGCCAGTAGTATAGGGCGGATTCTTCAGCCCCAGCATTTT.

The CDR3 loop is CAISERTGDNSPLHF. The CDR3 DNA follows: TGTGCCATCAGTGAGAGGACAGGGGATAATTCACCCCTCCACTTT. The rearrangement joins TRBV10-3 to TRBJ1-6; 9 bases are shared with TRBD1. Germline V gene data show CDR1 as ENHRY and CDR2 as SYGVKD. The trim removed 2 bases at V and 5 bases at J, leaving 1 base unmatched. The CDR3 runs 15 residues.

The rearrangement links TRBV7-9 to TRBJ2-5; TRBD2 agrees at 8 bases. The CDR3 runs to 15 residues. Per the germline V gene, CDR1 is SEHNR and CDR2 is FQNEAQ (reference sequence). V lost 5 bases to trimming and J lost 5 bases; unmatched junction nucleotides: 10. In DNA, the CDR3 is TGTGCCAGCAGCCCTCGGGGGGGGTTTGATGAGACCCAGTACTTC. It codes for CASSPRGGFDETQYF.

This clone is a singleton in its sample. V gene TRBV9 combines with J gene TRBJ2-5, with 7 bases matching TRBD1. Trimming took 4 bases from V and 6 from J; bases not matched to a gene: 9. Germline V gives CDR1 SGDLS, CDR2 YYNGEE. This CDR3 region has 14 residues. CDR3 sequence (DNA): TGTGCCAGCAGCCCCCCCCAGGGGGAGAAGACCCAGTACTTC. Its translation: CASSPPQGEKTQYF. The full variable domain, its missing parts supplied by reference TRBV9 and TRBJ2-5, is DSGVTQTPKHLITATGQRVTLRCSPRSGDLSVYWYQQSLDQGLQFLIQYYNGEERAKGNILERFSAQQFPDLHSELNLSSLELGDSALYFCASSPPQGEKTQYFGPGTRLLVL.

This chain uses TRBV6-1 with TRBJ1-5; D is unclear. CDR3 length: 13 amino acids. V was trimmed by 5 bases and J by 3 bases, leaving 8 bases between them. The germline gives CDR1 MNHNS, CDR2 SASEGT. The CDR3 region has the DNA TGTGCCAGCAGTATGTCAGACAATCAGCCCCAGCATTTT. Protein product: CASSMSDNQPQHF.

V gene TRBV28 combines with J gene TRBJ2-6; D unresolved. Trimming pared 4 bases from V and 0 bases from J, leaving 7 bases between. Per the germline V gene, CDR1 is MDHEN and CDR2 is SYDVKM. The CDR3 runs 15 residues. The CDR3 reads CASSSPGSGANVLTF. Here the CDR3 DNA reads TGTGCCAGCAGTTCCCCCGGCTCTGGGGCCAACGTCCTGACTTTC.

J is TRBJ2-7 and V is TRBV21-1; the D call of TRBD1 is as the table states it, not checked on the DNA. TRBV21-1 is a documented pseudogene. The CDR3 runs 15 residues. CDR3 sequence (DNA): TGTGCCAGCAGCAAAGCGCTTTGGGACAATTACGAGCAGTACTTC. Protein sequence: CASSKALWDNYEQYF.

The J gene is TRBJ2-1, the V gene TRBV11-3; 9 nucleotides line up with TRBD2. V lost 5 bases, J lost 6 bases, and 11 bases stayed unmatched. This CDR3 comprises 16 residues. The germline V gene has CDR1 SGHNT and CDR2 YENEEA. The CDR3 protein is CASSPRGGGAGNEQFF. In nucleotides, the CDR3 is TGTGCCAGCAGCCCGCGTGGCGGGGGGGCGGGCAATGAGCAGTTCTTC.

This CDR3 reads CASSLLGTANGYTF. The CDR3 DNA follows: TGCGCCAGCAGCCTCCTCGGGACAGCTAATGGCTACACCTTC. The chain has TRBV4-1 and TRBJ1-2, with 7 positions matching TRBD1. The CDR3 runs 14 residues. From germline, CDR1 is MGHRA and CDR2 YSYEKL. V was clipped by 4 bases and J by 6 bases; unmatched bases: 8.

This clone has just a few counts. The chain couples TRBV19 to TRBJ1-2; D is perhaps TRBD1 (5 bases). The V and J ends lost 6 bases and 2 bases respectively, with 10 bases between them. Looked up from germline, CDR1 is LNHDA and CDR2 is SQIVND (reference sequence). The CDR3 is made up of 13 amino acids. CDR3: CASSREGNYGYTF. In DNA, the CDR3 is TGTGCCAGTAGCAGGGAGGGGAACTATGGCTACACCTTC.

The table lists this clone with a count of one. The chain joins TRBV4-2 to TRBJ1-2; a possible D gene is TRBD1 (5 bases). CDR3 size: 16 residues. Trimming stripped 2 bases from V and 3 bases from J, with 16 bases between. Per germline, CDR1 LGHNA and CDR2 YNFKEQ. Here the CDR3 reads CASSQQAGDGYYGYTF. In nucleotides, the CDR3 is TGTGCCAGCAGCCAACAGGCGGGGGACGGCTACTATGGCTACACCTTC.

This chain connects TRBV5-1 to TRBJ2-2, with 12 bases matching TRBD1. J lost 7 bases, V lost 3 bases, and 4 bases had no gene match. Germline V gene data show CDR1 as SGHRS and CDR2 as YFSETQ. The CDR3 totals 15 residues. In nucleotides, the CDR3 is TGCGCCAGCAGCTCCGGGACAGGGGGCTTCGGGGAGCTGTTTTTT. Translated, it gives CASSSGTGGFGELFF.

V and J are TRBV5-6 and TRBJ1-5; 7 bases match TRBD1. Germline CDR1 reads SGHDT; CDR2 reads YYEEEE. The trim removed 2 bases at V and 2 bases at J, leaving 4 bases unmatched. CDR3 length equals 15 residues. DNA of the CDR3: TGTGCCAGCAGCTTTGGAACAGGGGGCAATCAGCCCCAGCATTTT. Its translation is CASSFGTGGNQPQHF.

V and J are TRBV12-5 and TRBJ2-7; 7 bases map to TRBD1. The germline V gene encodes CDR1 LGHNT and CDR2 FRNRAP. V gave up 2 bases and J gave up 0 bases; unmatched junction bases: 10. The CDR3 contains 17 residues. The CDR3 DNA reads TGTGCTAGTGGTTTGCGGGTAGGGGGCACAATCTCCTACGAGCAGTACTTC. Protein product: CASGLRVGGTISYEQYF.

This clone appeared once. The V and J genes are TRBV9 and TRBJ2-2; 9 bases map to TRBD1. CDR1 SGDLS and CDR2 YYNGEE come from the germline V gene. The CDR3 contains 17 residues. The J segment lost 2 bases and the V segment lost 6 bases, leaving 11 bases of the junction unmatched. The CDR3 sequence: CASTTYRDRVNTGELFF. CDR3 nucleotides: TGTGCCAGCACCACCTACCGGGACAGGGTCAACACCGGGGAGCTGTTTTTT.

This clone has only one observation. The CDR3 is CASSFIGTATDTQYF. CDR3 nucleotide sequence: TGTGCCAGCAGCTTCATCGGGACAGCCACAGATACGCAGTATTTT. The gene calls are TRBV7-3 and TRBJ2-3; TRBD1 agrees at 7 bases. CDR3 length: 15 residues. Germline assignment: CDR1 SGHTA and CDR2 FQGTGA. The V and J ends lost 3 bases and 2 bases, in that order; junction bases with no gene match: 5.

This chain uses TRBV7-3 with TRBJ2-2, with 7 positions matching TRBD2. Losses at the gene ends were 4 bases for V and 0 bases for J; bases not matched to a gene: 14. The CDR3 has 19 residues. Germline V lookup: CDR1 SGHTA, CDR2 FQGTGA. The CDR3 DNA sequence: TGTGCCAGCAGCTCTACGGGGAGGGGCCGCGACCCGAACACCGGGGAGCTGTTTTTT. Translation gives CASSSTGRGRDPNTGELFF.

The genes are TRBV30 and TRBJ1-5; 7 bases map to TRBD1. Germline V gene sequence: CDR1 GTSNPN, CDR2 SVGIG (reference sequence). CDR3 length equals 15 residues. The junction had 9 bases not matched to a gene; V was cut back by 3 bases and J by 4 bases. The CDR3 reads CAWSKLGQINQPQHF. As DNA, the CDR3 is TGTGCCTGGAGCAAATTGGGACAGATTAATCAGCCCCAGCATTTT.

The chain is built from TRBV5-6 and TRBJ1-3, with D possibly being TRBD1 (6 bases). Germline assignment: CDR1 SGHDT and CDR2 YYEEEE. This CDR3 has 14 amino acids. Trimming left V 1 base short and J 7 bases short, with 12 bases between. The CDR3 here is CASSLTGWENTIYF. The CDR3 coding sequence is TGTGCCAGCAGCTTGACAGGGTGGGAGAACACCATATATTTT.

The V call is TRBV28, the J call TRBJ2-3; 7 nucleotides agree with TRBD2. The CDR3 sequence is 15 residues long. Germline V lookup: CDR1 MDHEN, CDR2 SYDVKM. The V segment lost 3 bases and the J segment 5 bases; nucleotides outside the gene matches: 8. CDR3 loop: CASSLVGGYGDTQYF. Written as DNA, the CDR3 is TGTGCCAGCAGTTTGGTGGGGGGGTATGGAGATACGCAGTATTTT.

The chain joins TRBV9 to TRBJ2-7, with TRBD1 matching 10 bases. The CDR3 covers 14 residues. V gave up 4 bases and J gave up 2 bases; unmatched junction bases: 3. Germline V gives CDR1 SGDLS, CDR2 YYNGEE. For the CDR3, the DNA is TGTGCCAGCAGCTCCGGGACAGGGGCCTACGAGCAGTACTTC. Translated, it gives CASSSGTGAYEQYF.

This clone was counted a single time. This sequence joins TRBV27 and TRBJ1-2, with D possibly matching TRBD1 (5 bases). The CDR3 extends over 15 amino acids. V lost 0 bases and J 4 bases, leaving 12 bases between the germline ends. The V gene's germline CDR1 is MNHEY and CDR2 SMNVEV (reference sequence). CDR3 in amino acids: CASSLSEGATYGYTF. CDR3 nucleotides: TGTGCCAGCAGTTTATCGGAAGGGGCGACCTATGGCTACACCTTC.

The rearrangement uses TRBV19 and TRBJ2-7; 8 positions agree with TRBD1. Trimming at V came to 6 bases and at J to 1 base, leaving 11 bases not matched to a gene. Germline CDR1 LNHDA, CDR2 SQIVND (reference sequence). The length of the CDR3 is 16 residues. The CDR3 nucleotides are TGTGCCAGTAGCCCACAGGGGGGTCTAGGATCCTACGAGCAGTACTTC. Protein product: CASSPQGGLGSYEQYF. The variable domain in full, with the rest retrieved from reference TRBV19 and TRBJ2-7, is DGGITQSPKYLFRKEGQNVTLSCEQNLNHDAMYWYRQDPGQGLRLIYYSQIVNDFQKGDIAEGYSVSREKKESFPLTVTSAQKNPTAFYLCASSPQGGLGSYEQYFGPGTRLTVT.